The 5 T cell receptor beta chains below all came from one sample that was sequenced in a study of shared clonotypes between healthy human individuals. Generated by immunoSEQ multiplex PCR, the TCRdb table keeps only in-frame clones and is missing some. The table includes approximately 2,300,000 clones, 85% to 95% detected once. Sequenced input: naive CD4+ T cells from PBMCs. Subset of the sample: CD45RA+ positively selected. These receptors were obtained from a man aged 18 to 30 in good health. Some clones in this sample may be carry-over from other donors' samples.

The V and J genes are TRBV2 and TRBJ2-7; D unresolved. This CDR3 has 11 amino acids. Trimming removed 6 bases from V and 4 bases from J, with 7 bases in between. The germline gives CDR1 SNHLY, CDR2 FYNNEI. The DNA for the CDR3 is TGTGCCAGCAGGGTAACTTACGAGCAGTACTTC. This encodes CASRVTYEQYF.

This chain joins TRBV5-1 and TRBJ2-5; unclear D gene. Between the trimmed V and J ends, which lost 5 bases and 5 bases, there was a span of 10 bases. The CDR3 sequence is 12 residues long. Germline V CDR1 and CDR2: SGHRS, YFSETQ. The CDR3 bases are TGCGCCAGCAGATTCATTAGGGAGACCCAGTACTTC. Residues: CASRFIRETQYF.

A single count supports this clone. The chain uses TRBV10-2 and TRBJ2-7; no reliable D call. V was pared by 6 bases and J by 3 bases, with 9 bases between. The CDR3 sequence is 12 residues long. Germline V gene sequence: CDR1 WSHSY, CDR2 SAAADI. In nucleotides, the CDR3 is TGCGCCAGCAGACGGGCCCTCTACGAGCAGTACTTC. Its translation is CASRRALYEQYF.

This clone was seen a single time. The rearrangement joins TRBV29-1 to TRBJ1-1; D perhaps matches TRBD1 (6 bases). V was shortened by 5 bases and J by 2 bases, with 12 bases between the two germline ends. This CDR3 has 13 amino acids. Germline V CDR1 and CDR2: SQVTM, ANQGSEA. CDR3: CSVHGQLNTEAFF. The CDR3 DNA sequence: TGCAGCGTTCACGGACAGTTAAACACTGAAGCTTTCTTT.

The V gene is TRBV2, the J gene TRBJ1-2; weak D call: TRBD1 (5 bases). CDR1 and CDR2 from the germline V gene are SNHLY and FYNNEI. With 7 bases removed from V and 4 bases from J, the gap between germline ends came to 16 bases. This CDR3 is 14 amino acids long. The DNA of the CDR3 is TGTGCCAGCACTAGAACCGACAGATCCTATGGCTACACCTTC. This encodes CASTRTDRSYGYTF.